The 18 T cell receptor beta chains reported below all come from one sample, sequenced in a study of blood T cells in healthy people across ages. The authors ran a second PCR of about 6 to 12 cycles using a sample-barcoded 5' primer and a J-beta primer mix. TCRdb used MiXCR to reprocess the 5' RACE reads, holding one entry per CDR3 protein. The sample lists hundreds of thousands of distinct CDR3 sequences, 20% to 30% occurring once. These data are also associated with another study on T cells of mothers and their children.

The source material was blood. These receptors were taken from a boy younger than 18 in good health.

With respect to this clonotype: A junction boundary mismatches the germline segment, possibly from a read error. The chain links TRBV7-9 to TRBJ1-3; a weak D match, TRBD1 (5 bases). Looked up from germline, CDR1 is SEHNR and CDR2 is FQNEAQ (reference sequence). The CDR3 is made up of 12 amino acids. The CDR3: CTSSRGGNTIYF. CDR3 sequence (DNA): TGTACCAGCAGCCGGGGCGGAAACACCATATATTTT.

The chain has TRBV7-6 and TRBJ2-1, with D possibly being TRBD2 (5 bases). This CDR3 is built from 16 residues. Germline V gene data show CDR1 as SGHVS and CDR2 as FNYEAQ. The V and J ends lost 1 base and 0 bases respectively, with 10 bases between them. CDR3 in amino acids: CASSLGGPGSYNEQFF. CDR3 bases: TGTGCCAGCAGCTTAGGAGGGCCGGGCTCCTACAATGAGCAGTTCTTC.

Many counts were recorded for this clonotype. V usage is TRBV7-2 and J usage is TRBJ2-7; TRBD2 aligns across 8 bases. V lost 6 bases and J lost 0; bases outside the gene matches: 10. CDR1 SGHTA and CDR2 FQGNSA come from the germline V gene. The CDR3 contains 16 residues. DNA of the CDR3: TGTGCCAGCAGGCCCGGGGGGGGCACTAGCTCCTACGAGCAGTACTTC. It yields the protein CASRPGGGTSSYEQYF.

This chain joins TRBV4-1 and TRBJ2-1, with 9 positions matching TRBD2. V dropped 3 bases and J dropped 7; count of bases not matched to a gene: 13. The V gene's germline CDR1 is MGHRA and CDR2 YSYEKL. The CDR3 is 17 amino acids. This CDR3 is CASSQGTAGGPSNEQFF. As DNA, the CDR3 is TGCGCCAGCAGCCAGGGGACGGCGGGAGGGCCGAGTAATGAGCAGTTCTTC.

This chain uses TRBV19 with TRBJ1-1; unclear D gene. Between the trimmed V and J ends, which lost 3 bases and 0 bases, there was a span of 8 bases. This CDR3 has 14 amino acids. Germline V gene data show CDR1 as LNHDA and CDR2 as SQIVND (reference sequence). The CDR3 spells CASSIGQMNTEAFF. The CDR3 DNA reads TGTGCCAGTAGTATCGGTCAGATGAACACTGAAGCTTTCTTT.

V and J are TRBV7-8 and TRBJ2-4, with TRBD2 as a possible D gene (6 bases). CDR1 and CDR2 (germline): SGHVS, FQNEAQ. The CDR3 is 16 residues long. V lost 5 bases and J 0 bases, leaving 14 bases between the germline ends. CDR3 coding DNA: TGTGCCAGCAGCCCCCGGGGCGGGACAGCCAAAAACATTCAGTACTTC. It is translated as CASSPRGGTAKNIQYF.

The chain has TRBV9 and TRBJ1-5; D is ambiguous. The germline V gene encodes CDR1 SGDLS and CDR2 YYNGEE. V lost 0 bases and J lost 6, with 7 bases in between. The CDR3 consists of 13 residues. CDR3 bases: TGTGCCAGCAGCGTAGAGTATGGTCAGCCCCAGCATTTT. Translation gives CASSVEYGQPQHF.

This clonotype was recorded a few times. The chain links TRBV7-9 to TRBJ2-4, with D possibly being TRBD1 (5 bases). V gave up 1 base and J gave up 9 bases, with 13 bases separating them. In germline, CDR1 is SEHNR, CDR2 FQNEAQ (reference sequence). The CDR3 loop spans 14 amino acids. The DNA of the CDR3 is TGTGCCAGCAGCTTAGGGGGCTTAGGGGCCATTCAGTACTTC. It yields the protein CASSLGGLGAIQYF.

This clonotype appeared a few times. One end of the junction is discordant with germline, which a read error may explain. The genes are TRBV12-3 or TRBV12-4 and TRBJ2-3; D not certain. This CDR3 is built from 15 residues. CDR3 protein: CASSARPARGDTLYF. The CDR3 DNA is TGTGCCAGCAGTGCCCGGCCTGCCCGCGGAGATACGCTGTATTTT.

This clonotype was counted a few times. The chain is built from TRBV4-2 and TRBJ1-5, with 7 bases aligning to TRBD1. CDR1 and CDR2 (germline): LGHNA, YNFKEQ. The CDR3 contains 15 residues. V was pared by 0 bases and J by 3 bases, with 2 bases of the junction left unmatched. This chain's CDR3 is CASSQEGQNNQPQHF. The CDR3 region has the DNA TGTGCCAGCAGCCAAGAGGGACAGAACAATCAGCCCCAGCATTTT.

The J gene is TRBJ1-2, the V gene TRBV4-1; D not resolved. Trimming stripped 0 bases from V and 4 bases from J, with 9 bases between. The CDR3 contains 14 residues. Germline V gene lookup returns CDR1 MGHRA and CDR2 YSYEKL. This CDR3 is CASSQDFYGYGYTF. The CDR3 DNA reads TGCGCCAGCAGCCAAGATTTCTACGGCTATGGCTACACCTTC.

The rearrangement uses TRBV7-2 and TRBJ1-1; 8 nucleotides align to TRBD1. Germline lookup yields CDR1 SGHTA and CDR2 FQGNSA. The V segment lost 5 bases and the J segment 3 bases; nucleotides outside the gene matches: 8. This CDR3 is built from 15 residues. In nucleotides, the CDR3 is TGTGCCAGCAGCCTCCGGACAGGGTTGGACACTGAAGCTTTCTTT. Protein sequence: CASSLRTGLDTEAFF.

The chain joins TRBV3-1 to TRBJ2-3; D is ambiguous. V was cut by 4 bases and J by 2 bases, with 16 bases left in between. CDR3 length: 16 residues. Germline lookup yields CDR1 LGHDT and CDR2 YNNKEL (reference sequence). The CDR3 here is CASSLGPRISTDTQYF. CDR3 DNA: TGTGCCAGCAGCCTAGGACCAAGGATCTCCACAGATACGCAGTATTTT.

The chain is built from TRBV7-8 and TRBJ2-1, with 10 bases identical to TRBD1. The CDR3 has 18 amino acids. Looked up from germline, CDR1 is SGHVS and CDR2 is FQNEAQ. Trimming cost V 1 base and J 4 bases; bases outside gene matches: 10. As DNA, the CDR3 is TGTGCCAGCAGCTTAGGGCTGGTTAGGGACAGGGGTTACAATGAGCAGTTCTTC. This codes for CASSLGLVRDRGYNEQFF. The whole variable domain, filled in from reference TRBV7-8 and TRBJ2-1, reads GAGVSQSPRYKVAKRGQDVALRCDPISGHVSLFWYQQALGQGPEFLTYFQNEAQLDKSGLPSDRFFAERPEGSVSTLKIQRTQQEDSAVYLCASSLGLVRDRGYNEQFFGPGTRLTVL.

The chain uses TRBV28 and TRBJ2-6, with 7 bases that match TRBD1. Germline CDR1 MDHEN, CDR2 SYDVKM. The CDR3 loop spans 15 amino acids. V lost 8 bases to trimming and J lost 0 bases; unmatched junction nucleotides: 4. The CDR3 nucleotides read TGTGCCAGCGGGACAGCAGCCTCTGGGGCCAACGTCCTGACTTTC. It yields the protein CASGTAASGANVLTF.

The gene calls are TRBV7-2 and TRBJ1-2; 7 bases map to TRBD1. Looked up from germline, CDR1 is SGHTA and CDR2 is FQGNSA. The CDR3 totals 14 residues. The V segment lost 6 bases and the J segment 5 bases; nucleotides outside the gene matches: 9. CDR3 sequence (DNA): TGTGCCAGCAGGCCGACAGGGTCAGGATATGGCTACACCTTC. Translating gives CASRPTGSGYGYTF.

This clonotype was recorded once. The chain uses TRBV20-1 and TRBJ2-1, with TRBD2 matching 7 bases. With 6 bases clipped from V and 6 bases from J, the junction kept 8 bases outside the gene matches. The CDR3 contains 13 residues. Germline assignment: CDR1 DFQATT and CDR2 SNEGSKA (reference sequence). For the CDR3, the DNA is TGCAGTGCAAGCCGTACTAGCGTCAATGAGCAGTTCTTC. Amino acid sequence: CSASRTSVNEQFF.

This chain links TRBV28 with TRBJ2-1, with 10 bases that match TRBD2. From germline, CDR1 is MDHEN and CDR2 SYDVKM. The CDR3 runs 15 residues. The trim removed 2 bases at V and 4 bases at J, leaving 2 bases unmatched. CDR3 sequence reads: CASSLRTSGYNEQFF. CDR3 DNA: TGTGCCAGCAGTTTAAGGACTAGCGGTTACAATGAGCAGTTCTTC.